This note documents a single T cell receptor (beta chain) sequence. Its specificity is not known. Sequencing was performed with immunoSEQ multiplex PCR; in TCRdb, only in-frame clones are kept and a portion is missing. Among fewer than 200,000 clones listed, 80% to 90% were seen once. With 5 bases clipped from V and 6 bases from J, the junction kept 7 bases outside the gene matches. Germline V gene lookup returns CDR1 MDHEN and CDR2 SYDVKM. There are 15 residues in the CDR3. This sample was taken from a study of T cell responses to AZD1222 COVID-19 vaccine. Study-wide results and limits: Nearly half of the spike-specific TCRs reportedly recognize variant regions that carry no mutations. The study found Spike-specific TCR breadth and depth rose after two AZD1222 doses. Baseline seropositives among AZD1222 recipients totaled only 5 or 6. Donors, mostly white British, included more females; clonal diversity was possibly underestimated.

The material sequenced was peripheral blood, taken 28 days after the second dose of the MenACWY control vaccine. This TCR came from an adult who received the MenACWY meningococcal vaccine as a control. The chain recombines TRBV28 with TRBJ2-1; TRBD2 aligns across 10 bases. CDR3 region: CASSQRSSGGNEQFF. The CDR3 region has the DNA TGTGCCAGCAGTCAAAGATCTAGCGGGGGCAATGAGCAGTTCTTC.